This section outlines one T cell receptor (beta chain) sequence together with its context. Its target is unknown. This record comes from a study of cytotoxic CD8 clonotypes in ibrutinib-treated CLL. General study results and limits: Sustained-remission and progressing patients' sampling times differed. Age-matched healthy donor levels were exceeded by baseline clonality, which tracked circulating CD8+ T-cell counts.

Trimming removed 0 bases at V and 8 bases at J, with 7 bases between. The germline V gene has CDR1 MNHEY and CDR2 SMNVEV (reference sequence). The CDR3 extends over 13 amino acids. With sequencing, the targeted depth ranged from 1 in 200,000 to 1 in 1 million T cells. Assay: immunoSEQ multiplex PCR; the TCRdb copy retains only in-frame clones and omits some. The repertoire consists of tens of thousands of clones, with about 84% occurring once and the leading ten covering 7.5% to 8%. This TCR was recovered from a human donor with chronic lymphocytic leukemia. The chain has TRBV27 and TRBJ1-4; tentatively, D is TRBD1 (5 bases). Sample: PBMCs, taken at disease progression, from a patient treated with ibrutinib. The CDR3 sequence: CASSLSGGEKLFF. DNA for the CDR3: TGTGCCAGCAGTTTATCCGGGGGAGAAAAACTGTTTTTT.